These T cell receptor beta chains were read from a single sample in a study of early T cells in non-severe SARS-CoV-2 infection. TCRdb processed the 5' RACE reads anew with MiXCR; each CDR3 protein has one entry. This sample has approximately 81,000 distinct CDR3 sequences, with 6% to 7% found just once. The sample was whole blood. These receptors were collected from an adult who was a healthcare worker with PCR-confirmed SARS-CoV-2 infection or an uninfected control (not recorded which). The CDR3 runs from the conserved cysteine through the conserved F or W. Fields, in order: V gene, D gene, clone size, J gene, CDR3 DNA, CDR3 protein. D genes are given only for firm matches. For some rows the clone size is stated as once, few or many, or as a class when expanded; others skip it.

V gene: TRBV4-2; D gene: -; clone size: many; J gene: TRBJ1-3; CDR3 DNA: TGTGCCAGCAGCCAGCTAAGGACGGAGGTGGGGGGAAACACCATATATTTT; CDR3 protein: CASSQLRTEVGGNTIYF
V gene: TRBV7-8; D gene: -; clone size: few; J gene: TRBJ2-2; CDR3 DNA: TGTGCCAGCAGCTCATTGGGTTGGAACACCGGGGAGCTGTTTTTT; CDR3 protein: CASSSLGWNTGELFF
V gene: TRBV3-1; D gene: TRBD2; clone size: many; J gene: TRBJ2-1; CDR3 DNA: TGTGCCAGCAGGTCCGGACTAGCGCCTACCCAGAGCTCCTACAATGAGCAGTTCTTC; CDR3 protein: CASRSGLAPTQSSYNEQFF
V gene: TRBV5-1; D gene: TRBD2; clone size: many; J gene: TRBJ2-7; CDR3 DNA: TGCGCCAGCAGCCCGCGTATGGGCGGGGGCTACGAGCAGTACTTC; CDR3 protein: CASSPRMGGGYEQYF
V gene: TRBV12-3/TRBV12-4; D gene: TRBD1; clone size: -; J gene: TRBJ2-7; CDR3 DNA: TGTGCCAGCAGACCACAGGGGAGCCCCTACGAGCAGTACTTC; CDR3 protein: CASRPQGSPYEQYF
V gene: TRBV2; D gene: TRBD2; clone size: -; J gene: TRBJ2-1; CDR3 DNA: TGTGCCAGCATCAGGACTAGCGGGAGGGTCAATGAGCAGTTCTTC; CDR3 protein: CASIRTSGRVNEQFF
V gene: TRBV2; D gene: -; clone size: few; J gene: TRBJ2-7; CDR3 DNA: TGTGCCAGCTGCGGGACAGTCTCCTACGAGCAGTACTTC; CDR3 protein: CASCGTVSYEQYF
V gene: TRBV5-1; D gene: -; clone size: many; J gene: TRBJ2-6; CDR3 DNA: TGCGCCAGCAGCTTGGGGCTGGAGCCTGGGGCCAACGTCCTGACTTTC; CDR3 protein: CASSLGLEPGANVLTF
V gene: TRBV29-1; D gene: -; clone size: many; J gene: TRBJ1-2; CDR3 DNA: TGCAGCGTTGGGGACGGAGCTAACTATGGCTACACCTTC; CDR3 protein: CSVGDGANYGYTF
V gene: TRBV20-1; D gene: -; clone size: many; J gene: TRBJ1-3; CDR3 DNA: TGCAGTGTCGCGGACGGACGCTCTGGAAACACCATATATTTT; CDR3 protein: CSVADGRSGNTIYF
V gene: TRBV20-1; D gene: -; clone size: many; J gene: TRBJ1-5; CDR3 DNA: TGCAGTGCTAGAGCCGGGGAAGATCAGCCCCAGCATTTT; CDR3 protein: CSARAGEDQPQHF